Following are 17 T cell receptor beta chains from one sample sequenced in a study of shared clonotypes between healthy human individuals. The table came from immunoSEQ multiplex PCR; TCRdb's copy has only in-frame clones and leaves some out. The data contain about 2.3 million clones, 90% to 95% of them seen just once; the ten biggest clones take up 0.39%. Sequencing input: naive CD4+ T cells from PBMCs. Described subset: CD45RA+ positively selected. These receptors all come from a man aged 18 to 30 in good health. Some clones in this sample may be carry-over from other donors' samples.

CDR3 residues: CASSLDLNTGELFF. The CDR3 DNA is TGTGCCAGCAGCTTAGATCTGAACACCGGGGAGCTGTTTTTT. The J gene is TRBJ2-2, the V gene TRBV11-2; D gene ambiguous. The germline CDR1 and CDR2 sequences are SGHAT and FQNNGV. V was shortened by 0 bases and J by 1 base, with 3 bases between the two germline ends. CDR3 length equals 14 residues.

The chain joins TRBV5-6 to TRBJ1-5; D ambiguous. V was cut by 2 bases and J by 2 bases, with 8 bases left in between. CDR1 SGHDT and CDR2 YYEEEE come from the germline V gene. This CDR3 comprises 14 residues. In DNA form, the CDR3 reads TGTGCCAGCAGCTTTTGGGAGGGCAATCAGCCCCAGCATTTT. Translation gives CASSFWEGNQPQHF.

In the case of this clone: The junction does not match germline at one end; this may be a read error. V usage is TRBV7-9 and J usage is TRBJ2-7; 8 bases agree with TRBD1. The CDR3 consists of 15 residues. Germline CDR1 reads SEHNR; CDR2 reads FQNEAQ (reference sequence). The CDR3 DNA reads as TGTGCCAGCAGCGTAGGGGACAGGATCCCCCCGAATACATGTTTC. It translates to CASSVGDRIPPNTCF.

About this clone itself: At one end, the junction sequence differs from germline, possibly due to a read error. The chain uses TRBV7-2 and TRBJ2-3; 10 positions agree with TRBD2. The CDR3 runs 15 residues. CDR1 is SGHTA, CDR2 FQGNSA, per germline. CDR3 nucleotides: TGTGCCAGCAGCTTAGATGTAGCGGGAGGTCCTACGGAGTATTTT. Protein sequence: CASSLDVAGGPTEYF.

The chain has TRBV25-1 and TRBJ2-7; 8 nucleotides agree with TRBD1. The J segment lost 4 bases and the V segment lost 4 bases, leaving 6 bases of the junction unmatched. The CDR3 runs 14 residues. Germline V CDR1 and CDR2: MGHDK, SYGVNS. CDR3: CASSVGQGMYEQYF. The CDR3 bases are TGTGCCAGCAGTGTCGGACAGGGAATGTACGAGCAGTACTTC.

This chain uses TRBV10-3 with TRBJ1-1; a possible D gene is TRBD1 (5 bases). This CDR3 is 11 amino acids long. CDR1 and CDR2 (germline): ENHRY, SYGVKD. V was clipped by 10 bases and J by 9 bases, with 15 bases between them. CDR3 coding DNA: TGTGCCACCCAGACAGAAACAAAAGCTTTCTTT. This codes for CATQTETKAFF.

This rearrangement joins TRBV2 to TRBJ2-5; 8 positions agree with TRBD1. The CDR3 is 14 amino acids. V shed 6 bases, J shed 2 bases, and the junction held 5 bases outside the gene matches. Germline V gene data show CDR1 as SNHLY and CDR2 as FYNNEI. The CDR3 nucleotides read TGTGCCAGCAGAACCAGACAGGGGCAAGAGACCCAGTACTTC. It specifies CASRTRQGQETQYF.

This rearrangement joins TRBV5-1 to TRBJ2-7; a weak D match, TRBD2 (6 bases). Trimming took 0 bases from V and 0 from J, leaving 16 bases between them. This CDR3 spans 17 amino acids. Germline CDR1 is SGHRS and CDR2 is YFSETQ. The CDR3 protein is CASSLGRAGRLSYEQYF. In DNA form, the CDR3 reads TGCGCCAGCAGCTTGGGCAGAGCGGGTCGCCTCTCCTACGAGCAGTACTTC.

The chain uses TRBV29-1 and TRBJ2-1, with 7 bases fitting TRBD1. J lost 0 bases, V lost 4 bases, and 3 bases had no gene match. Germline CDR1 SQVTM, CDR2 ANQGSEA. The CDR3 sequence is 14 residues long. The CDR3 nucleotides read TGCAGCGTTGTTCAGGGGGTCTCCTACAATGAGCAGTTCTTC. Translating gives CSVVQGVSYNEQFF.

The chain joins TRBV5-4 to TRBJ2-1; no definite D call. The CDR3 runs 15 residues. Germline values: CDR1 SGHNT, CDR2 YYREEE (reference sequence). Trimming shortened V by 5 bases and J by 0 bases, and 12 bases separated the two germline ends. CDR3 in amino acids: CASSQAISSYNEQFF. Here the CDR3 DNA reads TGTGCCAGCAGTCAGGCAATCAGCTCCTACAATGAGCAGTTCTTC.

The chain recombines TRBV28 with TRBJ2-5; 8 bases map to TRBD1. Germline CDR1 MDHEN, CDR2 SYDVKM. CDR3 length: 15 amino acids. J lost 4 bases, V lost 6 bases, and 10 bases had no gene match. CDR3 in amino acids: CASRTRTGGIETQYF. The CDR3 nucleotides are TGTGCCAGCAGGACGCGCACAGGGGGAATAGAGACCCAGTACTTC.

The chain links TRBV4-3 to TRBJ2-7; 14 nucleotides agree with TRBD2. The CDR3 totals 17 residues. Germline trimming cut 3 bases from V and 6 bases from J; bases unmatched to any gene: 10. Germline CDR1 reads LGHNA; CDR2 reads YSLEER. The chain's CDR3 is CASSQGTSGGPRSEQYF. In DNA form, the CDR3 reads TGCGCCAGCAGCCAGGGGACTAGCGGGGGACCGAGGAGCGAGCAGTACTTC.

The rearrangement joins TRBV28 to TRBJ2-1; 8 nucleotides match TRBD2. Per germline, CDR1 MDHEN and CDR2 SYDVKM. J gave up 2 bases and V 3 bases, and 9 bases lay outside the gene matches. The CDR3 is 17 residues long. CDR3: CASSFLRGGSPYNEQFF. In nucleotides, the CDR3 is TGTGCCAGCAGTTTCCTCCGGGGGGGGTCCCCCTACAATGAGCAGTTCTTC.

With respect to this clone: The identical CDR3 is also encoded by other nucleotide sequences in the sample. The chain has TRBV5-1 and TRBJ2-5; D not resolved. Per the germline V gene, CDR1 is SGHRS and CDR2 is YFSETQ. The ends were cut back, 0 bases at V and 4 bases at J, with 4 bases in the middle. This CDR3 region has 12 residues. The CDR3 DNA sequence: TGCGCCAGCAGCTTGGATTCAGAGACCCAGTACTTC. This translates into CASSLDSETQYF.

V and J are TRBV6-1 and TRBJ1-4; perhaps TRBD1 as D (6 bases). With 5 bases removed from V and 3 bases from J, the gap between germline ends came to 13 bases. The CDR3 contains 15 residues. Per the germline V gene, CDR1 is MNHNS and CDR2 is SASEGT. CDR3 bases: TGTGCCAGCAGTCGACAGGCTCTGGCTAATGAAAAACTGTTTTTT. Amino acids: CASSRQALANEKLFF.

The chain recombines TRBV28 with TRBJ2-7; TRBD2 aligns across 8 bases. The germline CDR1 and CDR2 sequences are MDHEN and SYDVKM. V shed 7 bases, J shed 3 bases, and the junction held 5 bases outside the gene matches. The CDR3 sequence is 13 residues long. The CDR3 region has the DNA TGTGCCAGCATCCCGGGGGGGCGCTACGAGCAGTACTTC. This gives the protein CASIPGGRYEQYF.

As to this clone: This specimen includes other DNA sequences encoding the same CDR3. The J gene is TRBJ2-1, the V gene TRBV4-3; D remains ambiguous. V lost 0 bases to trimming and J lost 3 bases, with 3 bases between them. Germline CDR1 reads LGHNA; CDR2 reads YSLEER. The CDR3 totals 13 residues. CDR3 coding DNA: TGCGCCAGCAGCCAAGAGGGCTACAATGAGCAGTTCTTC. Protein product: CASSQEGYNEQFF.